This entry is about one TCR beta chain. This clonotype was counted many times. Its antigen has not been determined. No base quality values were provided; no much bigger clone lies one nucleotide off. The library was obtained by multiplex PCR. For sequencing, an Illumina HiSeq 4000 was employed. TCR beta libraries were built with iRepertoire HTBI primers and Arm-PCR amplification of CDR3 regions. PCR products were gel purified before sequencing. As for the original processing: Across samples, some 62 TRBV and 14 TRBJ segments were identified and used for gene usage analysis of CDR3 amino acid clonotypes. Filtered high-quality paired reads were merged into contigs using COPE and FqMerger. Contigs were aligned with BLAST to IMGT TRBV, TRBD and TRBJ reference genes, and CDR3 was defined per IMGT. Clonotypes above 0.1% frequency were classified as highly expanded clones. Repertoire diversity was measured by Shannon entropy, and V-J evenness by the Gini coefficient. A clonotype was considered public if more than one individual shared it. The public reads were quality trimmed at Q25 with fastp and then assembled into clones with MiXCR by TCRdb, keeping productive beta chains. Rows merge per CDR3 protein into single entries with the most common DNA and genes. The V and J calls were determined by TCRdb, not by the authors. The sample data list 300,000 to 450,000 distinct CDR3 sequences, and roughly a sixth of these were observed just once. Clones ranked in the top ten supply 20% to 25% of the sample.

This specimen comes from a study of regulatory T cells in long-lasting Graves disease (dated by TCRdb to 2020 to 2023). Study-wide context: In the newly diagnosed Graves' disease group, patients had been taking antithyroid drugs for less than 3 months. A total of 35 or so samples were covered by TCR sequencing, comprising approximately 13 persistent and about 20 newly diagnosed Graves' disease patients. Patients with persistent Graves' disease were compared with patients with newly diagnosed Graves' disease using TCR sequencing and RNA sequencing of peripheral blood. The study was conducted in China and was registered as a clinical trial.

The sample's time point label is to be understood as: newly diagnosed GD, antithyroid drugs for less than 3 months. For both TCR sequencing and RNA sequencing, RNA was extracted from PBMCs using TRIzol. The diagnosis of Graves' disease followed American Thyroid Association guidelines. Patients were recruited from an endocrinology department in Xi'an, China. Each patient gave approximately 10 milliliters of peripheral blood, collected in an EDTA anticoagulant tube. Ficoll Paque Plus density gradient separation was used to isolate PBMCs, and no further T cell sorting was done. An Agilent 2100 Bioanalyzer and agarose gel were used to assess RNA quality, and a NanoDrop 2000 was used to measure RNA concentration. Its CDR3 holds 12 amino acids, cysteine through phenylalanine. The retained sequence is limited to the CDR3, 36 bases, with the frame set at the first base. The junction shows trimming of 6 bases on V and 6 bases on J, plus 11 bases between the germline ends. The germline V gene encodes CDR1 MNHNS and CDR2 SASEGT.

Broader findings and caveats from the paper: Persistent patients shared more public clonotypes among themselves (roughly 2,700) than newly diagnosed patients did (approximately 970). TRBV28, TRBJ1-2 and TRBJ2-5 were preferentially used in persistent disease, while TRBV20-1 and TRBJ2-1 were favored in newly diagnosed disease. Sequencing and analysis were limited to the TCR beta chain. The study examined only peripheral blood because the primary lesion, thyroid tissue, could not be accessed. The authors noted that the small sample size was a limitation that may lower accuracy. Lower TCR Shannon entropy and fewer highly expanded clones were observed in persistent Graves' disease patients than in newly diagnosed patients, which suggested clonal expansion.

The receptor was derived from a female donor with Graves disease. In this chain, TRBV6-1 is recombined with TRBJ1-1; no D segment can be confidently identified. Sequencing was performed on peripheral blood mononuclear cells (PBMCs), taken at new diagnosis, from a patient treated with antithyroid drugs. The DNA sequence is given as TGTGCCAGCAGGCTCGGACTGGCTGAAGCTTTCTTT. It is translated as CASRLGLAEAFF.